This TCR beta chain is drawn from a study of T cell responses to AZD1222 COVID-19 vaccine. Study observations and caveats: Increases in Spike-specific TCR breadth and depth were seen after two AZD1222 doses. Only after the peak T cell response were repertoires sampled. Only a handful of AZD1222 recipients, several in all, had baseline seropositivity. The donors showed a predominance of white British ancestry and of females, with possible underestimation of clonal diversity.

TCRdb's table, derived via immunoSEQ multiplex PCR, lists solely in-frame clones and lacks some. The data show about 76,000 clones, 90% seen once. Of note for this clone: As yet, its antigen is unknown.

Trimming took 5 bases from V and 2 from J, leaving 22 bases between them. This CDR3 has 17 residues. Germline V gene sequence: CDR1 MNHEY, CDR2 SVGEGT. The material sequenced was peripheral blood, taken on day 0 of AZD1222 vaccination. This TCR was recovered from an adult in good health. The chain recombines TRBV6-2 or TRBV6-3 with TRBJ2-7, with a possible D match to TRBD2 (5 bases). CDR3 sequence: CASSKSHTRDGTYEQYF. As DNA, the CDR3 is TGTGCCAGCAGTAAATCCCACACACGGGATGGGACCTACGAGCAGTACTTC.